This TCR beta chain was obtained from a study of identical twins. TCRdb itself ran the 5' RACE reads through MiXCR, one entry per CDR3 protein. The sample contains some 600,000 distinct CDR3 sequences, under 8.5% of which appear only once. All donors were healthy, and all were Caucasian. This clonotype appeared a few times. The antigen is undetermined. The CDR3 covers 12 residues. Germline CDR1 LNHDA, CDR2 SQIVND (reference sequence). After removal of 8 bases from V and 4 bases from J, the junction contained 5 bases not matched to a gene. General study results and limits: The abundant beta clonotypes from cord blood had fewer insertions, and memory repertoires had none of this. Excess sharing by twins proved weaker in beta out-of-frame sequences.

This sample also belongs to another study, concerning yellow fever vaccine responses in identical twins. From that paper: Twins' vaccine T cell responses were reported to seem partly convergent and partly personalized.

The TCR sequence derives from a woman in her late teens or twenties in good health. The sample consisted of PBMCs. The chain joins TRBV19 to TRBJ2-7; 7 bases agree with TRBD1. CDR3 sequence: CASQSRGYEQYF. The CDR3 coding sequence is TGTGCCAGTCAATCCAGGGGGTACGAGCAGTACTTC.